This T cell receptor (beta chain) originates from a study of T cell repertoires in cytomegalovirus infection. Study-wide background: Recently described HLA-C-restricted plus well-studied HLA-B-restricted CMV epitopes were used. The study, taken as a whole, reports: Carriage of CMV together with the relevant HLA was identifiable through cumulative public TCR beta family frequency. Ex vivo responses were dominated by HLA-C-restricted CMV-specific TCR beta clonotypes.

A note on this clonotype: The antigen remains undetermined.

CDR1 MNHNS and CDR2 SASEGT come from the germline V gene. CDR3 length: 13 residues. Trimming cost V 4 bases and J 7 bases, with 13 bases left between them. TCRdb reprocessed the reads via MiXCR and lists one record per CDR3 protein. This sample has 900,000 to 950,000 distinct CDR3 sequences, with around 32% found just once. Sequencing used cultured CD8+ T cells from PBMCs, obtained from culture after CMV antigen stimulation. The genes are TRBV6-1 and TRBJ1-2, with a tentative D call TRBD1 (6 bases). The TCR comes from a human donor in good health (CMV status not recorded). Some clones in this sample may be carry-over from other donors' samples. CDR3 protein: CASSATGPGGYTF. The CDR3 DNA reads TGTGCCAGCAGTGCCACAGGGCCGGGTGGCTACACCTTC.